This TCR beta chain was documented in a study of patients with pleural tuberculosis. The CDR3 is made up of 14 amino acids. The ends lost 5 bases at V and 6 bases at J; junction bases unmatched: 7. The germline V gene has CDR1 SGHVS and CDR2 FQNEAQ. This clonotype was counted a few times. TCRdb recomputed calls from the reads with MiXCR, one row per CDR3 protein. The data hold under 65,000 distinct CDR3 sequences, with about 7.3% observed a single time. The chain combines TRBV7-8 with TRBJ2-1, with 7 bases matching TRBD1. This TCR came from a human donor with pleural tuberculosis. In nucleotides, the CDR3 is TGTGCCAGCAGCACAGCCGGGACAGTCAATGAGCAGTTCTTC. It yields the protein CASSTAGTVNEQFF.